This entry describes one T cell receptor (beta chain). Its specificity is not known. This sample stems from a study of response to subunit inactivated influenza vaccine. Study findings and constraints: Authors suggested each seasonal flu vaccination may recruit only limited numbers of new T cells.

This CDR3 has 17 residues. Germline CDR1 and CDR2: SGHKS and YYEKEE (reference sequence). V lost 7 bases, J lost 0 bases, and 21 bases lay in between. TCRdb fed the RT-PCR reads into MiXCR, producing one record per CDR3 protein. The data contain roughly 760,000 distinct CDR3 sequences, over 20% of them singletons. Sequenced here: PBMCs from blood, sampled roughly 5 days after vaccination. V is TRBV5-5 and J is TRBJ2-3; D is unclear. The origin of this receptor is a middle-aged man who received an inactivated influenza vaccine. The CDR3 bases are TGTGCCAGCGCTCGTCCGAGGACCACAAGTAGCACAGATACGCAGTATTTT. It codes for CASARPRTTSSTDTQYF.